A single sample is the source of the 18 T cell receptor beta chains below, sequenced in a study of blood T cell repertoires in COVID-19 (dated by TCRdb to about 2020). The library was obtained by the immunoSEQ multiplex PCR assay. TCRdb's version of the immuneACCESS table is confined to in-frame rearrangements and falls short of the full clone set. An unresolved V gene accounts for under half of the shortfall where checked; the remainder is of unknown origin. The sample profile shows more than 200,000 clones; approximately 86% of them were found once. The ten largest clones represent roughly 5% of the sample. The sequencing input was peripheral blood. These receptors all stem from a woman between 55 and 75 years old with COVID-19, enrolled during active disease.

This chain uses TRBV6-5 with TRBJ2-2; perhaps TRBD1 as D (6 bases). V shed 1 base and J shed 3 bases, with 12 bases lying between them. This CDR3 contains 16 residues. Germline-derived CDR1 and CDR2 are MNHEY and SVGAGI. The CDR3 reads CASSYFGRGDTGELFF. The CDR3 DNA reads TGTGCCAGCAGTTACTTCGGCAGGGGAGACACCGGGGAGCTGTTTTTT.

Regarding this clone: Other DNA sequences in the sample encode the same CDR3. The V and J genes are TRBV5-6 and TRBJ1-5; no definite D call. Trimming stripped 0 bases from V and 2 bases from J, with 6 bases between. The CDR3 loop spans 14 amino acids. The V gene's germline CDR1 is SGHDT and CDR2 YYEEEE. Here the CDR3 DNA reads TGTGCCAGCAGCTTGGCTGGAGGCAATCAGCCCCAGCATTTT. Residues: CASSLAGGNQPQHF.

This chain uses TRBV7-2 with TRBJ2-7, with 12 bases aligning to TRBD1. This CDR3 is 15 amino acids long. V shed 3 bases and J 7 bases; nucleotides not matched to a gene: 7. Germline lookup yields CDR1 SGHTA and CDR2 FQGNSA. The CDR3 coding sequence is TGTGCCAGCAGCTTCCACGGGACAGGGGGCCGAGAGCAGTACTTC. It specifies CASSFHGTGGREQYF.

V gene TRBV19 combines with J gene TRBJ2-1; D is perhaps TRBD1 (5 bases). The germline gives CDR1 LNHDA, CDR2 SQIVND (reference sequence). This CDR3 comprises 12 residues. Trimming removed 3 bases at V and 7 bases at J, with 7 bases between. In DNA, the CDR3 is TGTGCCAGTAGTATTAAGGGGAATGAGCAGTTCTTC. Its translation is CASSIKGNEQFF.

The chain combines TRBV6-2 or TRBV6-3 with TRBJ1-2; 7 nucleotides match TRBD1. Trimming removed 5 bases from V and 4 bases from J; junction bases left unmatched: 4. Germline V gene lookup returns CDR1 MNHEY and CDR2 SVGEGT. CDR3 size: 13 residues. The CDR3 DNA is TGTGCCAGCAGTCCCGACAGGGTCTATGGCTACACCTTC. Translation: CASSPDRVYGYTF.

This clone was counted many times. The chain recombines TRBV29-1 with TRBJ2-7, with 11 bases matching TRBD1. The length of the CDR3 is 13 residues. Unmatched junction bases numbered 1, after V lost 3 bases and J lost 3 bases. In germline, CDR1 is SQVTM, CDR2 ANQGSEA. In DNA, the CDR3 is TGCAGCGTTGATGGGACAGGGGGCTACGAGCAGTACTTC. Protein sequence: CSVDGTGGYEQYF.

The chain uses TRBV19 and TRBJ1-2; 12 bases line up with TRBD1. V dropped 7 bases and J dropped 8; count of bases not matched to a gene: 8. Germline V CDR1 and CDR2: LNHDA, SQIVND (reference sequence). The CDR3 runs to 14 residues. CDR3: CASTRDRGRGGYTF. CDR3 nucleotides: TGTGCCAGTACTCGGGACAGGGGGCGTGGGGGCTACACCTTC.

The rearrangement uses TRBV10-2 and TRBJ2-7, with D possibly TRBD2 on 6 matching bases. The germline V gene encodes CDR1 WSHSY and CDR2 SAAADI. CDR3 size: 13 residues. The V end lost 5 bases, the J end lost 6 bases, and 14 bases lay between the germline ends. CDR3 in DNA: TGCGCCAGCAGTCCGGACCTGGGGGGCGAGCAGTACTTC. Translating it yields CASSPDLGGEQYF.

This clone was observed a few times. The chain links TRBV27 to TRBJ1-1, with D possibly TRBD1 on 6 matching bases. Germline V gene sequence: CDR1 MNHEY, CDR2 SMNVEV (reference sequence). This CDR3 comprises 13 residues. V shed 10 bases and J shed 2 bases, with 14 bases lying between them. The CDR3 DNA sequence: TGTGCCACCCTGGACAGTTTTAACACTGAAGCTTTCTTT. Translating it yields CATLDSFNTEAFF.

The V call is TRBV4-3, the J call TRBJ1-1, with 7 bases that match TRBD1. V trimming: 1 base; J trimming: 5 bases; junction bases outside the gene matches: 4. The CDR3 spans 14 residues. The germline CDR1 and CDR2 sequences are LGHNA and YSLEER. CDR3 bases: TGCGCCAGCAGCCAAGCCAGGGGGATAACTGAAGCTTTCTTT. Protein: CASSQARGITEAFF.

The V and J genes are TRBV6-5 and TRBJ2-7; D possibly corresponds to TRBD1 (5 bases). The CDR3 is made up of 12 amino acids. V lost 4 bases to trimming and J lost 6 bases, with 10 bases between them. From germline, CDR1 is MNHEY and CDR2 SVGAGI. The CDR3 DNA reads TGTGCCAGCAGTTTCCCTAGGGGCGAGCAGTACTTC. Amino acid sequence: CASSFPRGEQYF.

The gene calls are TRBV7-2 and TRBJ1-1, with D possibly matching TRBD1 (5 bases). V was pared by 0 bases and J by 1 base, with 9 bases between. CDR1 and CDR2 from the germline V gene are SGHTA and FQGNSA. The CDR3 length is 15 residues. The CDR3 loop is CASSLASGRNTEAFF. The CDR3 DNA follows: TGTGCCAGCAGCTTAGCGTCAGGGCGGAACACTGAAGCTTTCTTT.

This clone was picked up one time. The rearrangement uses TRBV2 and TRBJ2-1, with D perhaps TRBD1 (6 bases). V was pared by 6 bases and J by 9 bases, with 15 bases between. In germline, CDR1 is SNHLY, CDR2 FYNNEI. This CDR3 is 13 amino acids long. The CDR3 spells CASSSQQGGEQFF. DNA of the CDR3: TGTGCCAGCAGCTCCCAACAGGGTGGTGAGCAGTTCTTC.

The genes are TRBV5-1 and TRBJ1-4, with D unresolved. The CDR3 has 13 amino acids. The germline V gene encodes CDR1 SGHRS and CDR2 YFSETQ. V was clipped by 0 bases and J by 8 bases, with 8 bases between them. CDR3 nucleotide sequence: TGCGCCAGCAGCTTGGGGAGTGAGGAAAAACTGTTTTTT. Translated, it gives CASSLGSEEKLFF.

J is TRBJ2-1 and V is TRBV6-2 or TRBV6-3, with a tentative D call TRBD2 (6 bases). The CDR3 sequence is 15 residues long. Germline-derived CDR1 and CDR2 are MNHEY and SVGEGT. The V end lost 4 bases, the J end lost 3 bases, and 13 bases lay between the germline ends. This CDR3 reads CASSLWRDLYNEQFF. The CDR3, as DNA: TGTGCCAGCAGTTTATGGCGGGATCTCTACAATGAGCAGTTCTTC.

The chain is built from TRBV18 and TRBJ1-3; possible D gene TRBD1, 6 bases. Between the trimmed V and J ends, which lost 2 bases and 3 bases, there was a span of 23 bases. This CDR3 region has 19 residues. Germline CDR1 is KGHSH and CDR2 is LQKENI. The CDR3 region has the DNA TGTGCCAGCTCACCATTTCGTCTACAGGGAGTTACCAATGGAAACACCATATATTTT. Residues: CASSPFRLQGVTNGNTIYF.

The chain links TRBV27 to TRBJ1-1, with TRBD1 matching over 9 bases. With 5 bases clipped from V and 0 bases from J, the junction kept 7 bases outside the gene matches. The CDR3 sequence is 16 residues long. Looked up from germline, CDR1 is MNHEY and CDR2 is SMNVEV (reference sequence). The CDR3 bases are TGTGCCAGCAGTATAGGGACAGGGTCCATGAACACTGAAGCTTTCTTT. It yields the protein CASSIGTGSMNTEAFF.

The J gene is TRBJ1-1, the V gene TRBV28; D gene uncertain. The CDR3 spans 14 residues. Deletions cut 7 bases from V and 6 bases from J, with 18 bases between. The germline gives CDR1 MDHEN, CDR2 SYDVKM. CDR3 protein: CASTWTGRPAEAFF. The CDR3 DNA reads TGTGCCAGCACCTGGACCGGGAGACCAGCTGAAGCTTTCTTT. The whole variable domain, remainder taken from reference TRBV28 and TRBJ1-1, is DVKVTQSSRYLVKRTGEKVFLECVQDMDHENMFWYRQDPGLGLRLIYFSYDVKMKEKGDIPEGYSVSREKKERFSLILESASTNQTSMYLCASTWTGRPAEAFFGQGTRLTVV.